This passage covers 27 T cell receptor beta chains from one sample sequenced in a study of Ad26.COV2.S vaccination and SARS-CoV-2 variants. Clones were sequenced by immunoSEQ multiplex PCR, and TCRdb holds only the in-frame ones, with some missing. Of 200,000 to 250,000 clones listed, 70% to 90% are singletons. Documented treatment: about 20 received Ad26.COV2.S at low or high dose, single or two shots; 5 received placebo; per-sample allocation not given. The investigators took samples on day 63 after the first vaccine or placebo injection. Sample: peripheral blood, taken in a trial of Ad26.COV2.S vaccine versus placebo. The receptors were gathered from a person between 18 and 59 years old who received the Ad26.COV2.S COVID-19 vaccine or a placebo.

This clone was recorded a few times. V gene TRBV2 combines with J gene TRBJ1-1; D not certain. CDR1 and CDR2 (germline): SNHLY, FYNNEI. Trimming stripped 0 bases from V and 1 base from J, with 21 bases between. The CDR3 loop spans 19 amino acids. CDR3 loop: CASSEALRTARQQNTEAFF. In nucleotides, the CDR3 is TGTGCCAGCAGTGAAGCGCTGAGGACCGCCCGGCAGCAGAACACTGAAGCTTTCTTT. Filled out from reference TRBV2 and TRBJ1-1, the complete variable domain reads EPEVTQTPSHQVTQMGQEVILRCVPISNHLYFYWYRQILGQKVEFLVSFYNNEISEKSEIFDDQFSVERPDGSNFTLKIRSTKLEDSAMYFCASSEALRTARQQNTEAFFGQGTRLTVV.

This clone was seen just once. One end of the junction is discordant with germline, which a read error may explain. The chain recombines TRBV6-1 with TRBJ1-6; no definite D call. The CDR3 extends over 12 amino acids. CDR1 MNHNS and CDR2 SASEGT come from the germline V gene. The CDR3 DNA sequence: TGTGCCAGCAATGAAGCGAATTCACCCCTCCACTTT. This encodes CASNEANSPLHF.

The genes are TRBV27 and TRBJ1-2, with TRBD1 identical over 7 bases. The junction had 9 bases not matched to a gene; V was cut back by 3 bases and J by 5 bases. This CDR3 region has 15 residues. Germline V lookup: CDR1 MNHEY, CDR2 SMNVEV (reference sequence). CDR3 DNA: TGTGCCAGCAGTTTTACAGGGGAGAGGCAATATGGCTACACCTTC. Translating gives CASSFTGERQYGYTF.

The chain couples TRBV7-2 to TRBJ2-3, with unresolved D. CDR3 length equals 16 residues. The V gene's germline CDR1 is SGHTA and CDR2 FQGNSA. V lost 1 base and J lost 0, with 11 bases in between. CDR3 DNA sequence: TGTGCCAGCAGCTTAGAGGTAGAGTCCAGCACAGATACGCAGTATTTT. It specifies CASSLEVESSTDTQYF.

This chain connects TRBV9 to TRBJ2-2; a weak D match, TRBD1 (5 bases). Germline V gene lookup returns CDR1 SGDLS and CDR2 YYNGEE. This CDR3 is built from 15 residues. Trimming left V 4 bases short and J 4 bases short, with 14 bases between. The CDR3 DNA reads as TGTGCCAGCAGCACAACGACAGCTTTCACCGGGGAGCTGTTTTTT. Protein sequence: CASSTTTAFTGELFF.

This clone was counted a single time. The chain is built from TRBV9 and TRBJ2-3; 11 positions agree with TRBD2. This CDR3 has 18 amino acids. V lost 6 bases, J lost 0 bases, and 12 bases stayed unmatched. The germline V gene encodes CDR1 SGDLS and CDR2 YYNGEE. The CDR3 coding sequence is TGTGCCAGCAACGACAAGTTAGCGGGAGGGGGTAGCACAGATACGCAGTATTTT. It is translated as CASNDKLAGGGSTDTQYF.

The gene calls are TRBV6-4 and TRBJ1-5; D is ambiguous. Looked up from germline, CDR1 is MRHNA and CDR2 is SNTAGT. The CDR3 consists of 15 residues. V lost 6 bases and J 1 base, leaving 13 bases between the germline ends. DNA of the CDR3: TGTGCCAGCAGGTCGATGGGAATAAGCAATCAGCCCCAGCATTTT. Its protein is CASRSMGISNQPQHF.

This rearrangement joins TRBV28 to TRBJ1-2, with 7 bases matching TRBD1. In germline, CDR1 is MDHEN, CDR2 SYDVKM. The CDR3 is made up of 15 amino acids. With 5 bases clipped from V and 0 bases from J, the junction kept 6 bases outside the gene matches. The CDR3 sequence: CASSTWTGSNYGYTF. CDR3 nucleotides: TGTGCCAGCAGTACATGGACAGGCTCTAACTATGGCTACACCTTC.

The CDR3 sequence is CASSLRENYGYTF. The DNA of the CDR3 is TGTGCCAGCAGCTTGCGCGAGAATTATGGCTACACCTTC. This rearrangement joins TRBV5-6 to TRBJ1-2, with D uncertain. V was cut by 1 base and J by 5 bases, with 9 bases left in between. Germline V CDR1 and CDR2: SGHDT, YYEEEE. The CDR3 is 13 amino acids. The entire variable domain, with the rest obtained from reference TRBV5-6 and TRBJ1-2, is as follows: DAGVTQSPTHLIKTRGQQVTLRCSPKSGHDTVSWYQQALGQGPQFIFQYYEEEERQRGNFPDRFSGHQFPNYSSELNVNALLLGDSALYLCASSLRENYGYTFGSGTRLTVV.

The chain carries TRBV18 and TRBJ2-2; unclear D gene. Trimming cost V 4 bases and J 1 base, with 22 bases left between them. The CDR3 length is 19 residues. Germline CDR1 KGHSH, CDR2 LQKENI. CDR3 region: CASSLRRPKLAENTGELFF. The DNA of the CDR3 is TGTGCCAGCTCACTTCGTCGACCAAAGTTAGCTGAGAACACCGGGGAGCTGTTTTTT.

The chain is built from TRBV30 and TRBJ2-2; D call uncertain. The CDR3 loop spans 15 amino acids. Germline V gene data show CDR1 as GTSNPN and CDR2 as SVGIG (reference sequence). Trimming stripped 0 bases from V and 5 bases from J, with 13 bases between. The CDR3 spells CAWSVANPSTGELFF. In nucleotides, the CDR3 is TGTGCCTGGAGTGTAGCAAACCCGAGTACCGGGGAGCTGTTTTTT.

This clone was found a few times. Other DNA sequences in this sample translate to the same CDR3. The CDR3 sequence: CASSLSQGRTEAFF. CDR3 bases: TGTGCCAGCAGTTTATCCCAGGGGAGAACTGAAGCTTTCTTT. The chain links TRBV27 to TRBJ1-1; weak D call: TRBD1 (6 bases). Trimming took off 0 bases at V and 5 bases at J, with 10 bases between the two ends. Germline V gene sequence: CDR1 MNHEY, CDR2 SMNVEV (reference sequence). The CDR3 has 14 amino acids.

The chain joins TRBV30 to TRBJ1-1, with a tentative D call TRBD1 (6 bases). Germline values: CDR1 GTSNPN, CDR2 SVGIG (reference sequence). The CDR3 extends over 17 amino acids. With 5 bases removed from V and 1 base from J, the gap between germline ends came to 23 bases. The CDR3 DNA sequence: TGTGCCTGGCGCAGGGGAGCGATTATTTGGACGAACACTGAAGCTTTCTTT. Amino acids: CAWRRGAIIWTNTEAFF. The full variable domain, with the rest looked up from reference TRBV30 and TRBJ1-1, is SQTIHQWPATLVQPVGSPLSLECTVEGTSNPNLYWYRQAAGRGLQLLFYSVGIGQISSEVPQNLSASRPQDRQFILSSKKLLLSDSGFYLCAWRRGAIIWTNTEAFFGQGTRLTVV.

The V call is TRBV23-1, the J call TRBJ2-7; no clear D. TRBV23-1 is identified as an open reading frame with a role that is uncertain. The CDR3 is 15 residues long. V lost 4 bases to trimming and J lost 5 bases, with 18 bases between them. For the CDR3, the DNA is TGCGCCAGCAGTCTACGGACGTCCTTGGCCAACGAGCAGTACTTC. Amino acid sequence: CASSLRTSLANEQYF.

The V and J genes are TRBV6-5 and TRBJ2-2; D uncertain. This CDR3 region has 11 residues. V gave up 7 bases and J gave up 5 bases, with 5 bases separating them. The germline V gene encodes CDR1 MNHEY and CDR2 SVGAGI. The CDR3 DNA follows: TGTGCCAGCAAGGAGACCGGGGAGCTGTTTTTT. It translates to CASKETGELFF.

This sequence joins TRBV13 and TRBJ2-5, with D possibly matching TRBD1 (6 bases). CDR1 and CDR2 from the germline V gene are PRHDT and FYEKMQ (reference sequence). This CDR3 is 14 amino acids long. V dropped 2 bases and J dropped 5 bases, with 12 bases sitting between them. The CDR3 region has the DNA TGTGCCAGCAGCTTACGCTCAGGGGTGGAGACCCAGTACTTC. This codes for CASSLRSGVETQYF.

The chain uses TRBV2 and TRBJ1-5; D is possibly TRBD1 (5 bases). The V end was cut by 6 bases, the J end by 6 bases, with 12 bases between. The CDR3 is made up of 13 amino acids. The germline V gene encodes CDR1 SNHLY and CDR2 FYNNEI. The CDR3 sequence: CASRTRGSQPQHF. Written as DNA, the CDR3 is TGTGCCAGCAGGACAAGGGGCAGTCAGCCCCAGCATTTT.

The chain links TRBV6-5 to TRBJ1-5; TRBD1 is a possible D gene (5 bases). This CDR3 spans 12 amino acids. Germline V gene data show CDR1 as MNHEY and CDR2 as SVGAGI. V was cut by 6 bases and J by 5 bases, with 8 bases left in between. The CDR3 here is CASRGTDQPQHF. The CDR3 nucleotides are TGTGCCAGCAGGGGGACGGATCAGCCCCAGCATTTT.

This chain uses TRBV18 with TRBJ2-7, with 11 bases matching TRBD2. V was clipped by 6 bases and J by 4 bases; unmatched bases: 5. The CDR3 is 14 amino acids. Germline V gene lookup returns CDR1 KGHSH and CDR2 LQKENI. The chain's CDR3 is CASSALAGAYEQYF. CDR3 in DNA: TGTGCCAGCTCCGCACTAGCGGGAGCATACGAGCAGTACTTC.

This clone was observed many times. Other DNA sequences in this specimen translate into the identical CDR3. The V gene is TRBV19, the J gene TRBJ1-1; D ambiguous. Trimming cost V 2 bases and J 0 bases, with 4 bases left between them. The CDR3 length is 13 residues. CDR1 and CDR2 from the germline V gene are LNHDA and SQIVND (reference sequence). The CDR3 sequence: CASSISLNTEAFF. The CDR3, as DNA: TGTGCCAGTAGTATATCGCTGAACACTGAAGCTTTCTTT.

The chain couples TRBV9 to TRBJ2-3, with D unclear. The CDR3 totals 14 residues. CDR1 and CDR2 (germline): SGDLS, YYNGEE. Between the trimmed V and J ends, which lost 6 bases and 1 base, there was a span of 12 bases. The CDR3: CASTSGEGTDTQYF. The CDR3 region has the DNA TGTGCCAGCACCTCGGGTGAGGGCACAGATACGCAGTATTTT. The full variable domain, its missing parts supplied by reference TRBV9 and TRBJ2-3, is DSGVTQTPKHLITATGQRVTLRCSPRSGDLSVYWYQQSLDQGLQFLIQYYNGEERAKGNILERFSAQQFPDLHSELNLSSLELGDSALYFCASTSGEGTDTQYFGPGTRLTVL.

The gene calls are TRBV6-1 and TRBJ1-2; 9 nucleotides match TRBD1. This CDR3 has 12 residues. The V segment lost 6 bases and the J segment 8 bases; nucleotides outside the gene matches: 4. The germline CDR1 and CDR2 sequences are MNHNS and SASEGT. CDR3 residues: CASRGDRVGYTF. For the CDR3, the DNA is TGTGCCAGCAGGGGGGACAGGGTAGGCTACACCTTC.

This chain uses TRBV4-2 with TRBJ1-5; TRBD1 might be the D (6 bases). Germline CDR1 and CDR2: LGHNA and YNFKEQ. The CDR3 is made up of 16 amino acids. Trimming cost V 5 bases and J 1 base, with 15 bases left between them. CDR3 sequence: CASSSLIQGSNQPQHF. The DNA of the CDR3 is TGTGCCAGCAGCTCCTTAATACAGGGAAGCAATCAGCCCCAGCATTTT.

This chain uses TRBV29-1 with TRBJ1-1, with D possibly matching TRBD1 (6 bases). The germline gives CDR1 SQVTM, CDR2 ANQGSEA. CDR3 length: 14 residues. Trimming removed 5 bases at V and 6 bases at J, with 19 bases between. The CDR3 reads CSVLKNTGGPEAFF. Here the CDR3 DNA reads TGCAGCGTTTTGAAGAACACTGGGGGCCCTGAAGCTTTCTTT.

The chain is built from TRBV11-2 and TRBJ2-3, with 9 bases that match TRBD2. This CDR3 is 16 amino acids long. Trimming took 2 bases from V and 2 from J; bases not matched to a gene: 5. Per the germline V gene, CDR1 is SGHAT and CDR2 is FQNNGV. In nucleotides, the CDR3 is TGTGCCAGCAGCTTACTAGCGGGACTTTCCACAGATACGCAGTATTTT. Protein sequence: CASSLLAGLSTDTQYF.

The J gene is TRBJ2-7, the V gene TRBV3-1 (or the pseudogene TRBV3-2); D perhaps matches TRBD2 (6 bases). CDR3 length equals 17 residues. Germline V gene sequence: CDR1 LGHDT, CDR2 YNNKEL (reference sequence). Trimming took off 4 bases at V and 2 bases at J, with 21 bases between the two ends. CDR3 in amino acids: CASSPRVGVADAYEQYF. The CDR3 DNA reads TGTGCCAGCAGCCCAAGAGTAGGGGTAGCGGACGCCTACGAGCAGTACTTC.

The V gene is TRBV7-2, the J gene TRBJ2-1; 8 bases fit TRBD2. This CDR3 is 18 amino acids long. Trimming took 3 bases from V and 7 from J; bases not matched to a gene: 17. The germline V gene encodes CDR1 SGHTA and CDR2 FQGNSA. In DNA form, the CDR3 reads TGTGCCAGCAGCTTTAGACGGAGGGTAGCGGGGAGGGGTAATGAGCAGTTCTTC. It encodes CASSFRRRVAGRGNEQFF.